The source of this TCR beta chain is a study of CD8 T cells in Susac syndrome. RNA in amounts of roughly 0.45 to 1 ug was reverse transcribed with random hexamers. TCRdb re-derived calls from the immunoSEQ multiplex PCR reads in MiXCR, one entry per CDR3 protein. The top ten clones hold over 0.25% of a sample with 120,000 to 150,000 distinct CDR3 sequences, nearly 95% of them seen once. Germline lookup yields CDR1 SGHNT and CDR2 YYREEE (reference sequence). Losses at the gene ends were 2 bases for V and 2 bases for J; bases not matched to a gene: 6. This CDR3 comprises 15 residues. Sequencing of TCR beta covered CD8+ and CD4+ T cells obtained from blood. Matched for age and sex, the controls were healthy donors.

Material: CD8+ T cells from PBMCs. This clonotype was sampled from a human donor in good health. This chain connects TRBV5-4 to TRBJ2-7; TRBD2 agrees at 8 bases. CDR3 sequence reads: CASSFDGRGTYEQYF. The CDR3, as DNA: TGTGCCAGCAGCTTTGACGGGAGGGGCACCTACGAGCAGTACTTC.